This TCR beta chain comes out of a study of T cell changes during pregnancy in multiple sclerosis. CDR1 is LNHDA and CDR2 is SQIVND in the germline V gene (reference sequence). Trimming removed 6 bases from V and 8 bases from J, with 13 bases in between. The CDR3 covers 12 residues. Produced via immunoSEQ multiplex PCR; TCRdb's table is partial and in-frame only. Here the sample spans about 69,000 clones, around 94% being singletons. The material was peripheral blood, obtained in the third trimester of pregnancy. This rearrangement joins TRBV19 to TRBJ1-2; weak D call: TRBD1 (6 bases). The receptor comes from a female donor in good health, enrolled as a control in a pregnancy study. CDR3 sequence: CASRHRAEGYTF. The CDR3 DNA reads TGTGCCAGTAGGCACAGGGCGGAGGGCTACACCTTC.